The clone carrying this T cell receptor beta chain was counted a few times. The time point: pre-sensitization, week 0. Noted treatment: therapeutic diphenylcyclopropenone sensitization with weekly scalp DPC. TCRdb reprocessed the RACE reads with MiXCR, giving one entry per CDR3 protein. The sample holds 300,000 to 400,000 distinct CDR3 sequences, approximately 5.1% seen once. The CDR3 spans 11 residues. Germline loops: CDR1 SQVTM, CDR2 ANQGSEA. Between the trimmed V and J ends, which lost 7 bases and 1 base, there was a span of 7 bases. This specimen belongs to a study of human T cells and chemical hapten exposure.

This TCR came from a woman aged 50 to 65 with alopecia areata. Some clones in this sample may be carry-over from other donors' samples. The rearrangement uses TRBV29-1 and TRBJ1-2; D not certain. Sequenced material: whole blood, taken in connection with sensitization to the hapten diphenylcyclopropenone (DPC). The CDR3 reads CSAANNYGYTF. As DNA, the CDR3 is TGCAGCGCGGCCAATAACTATGGCTACACCTTC.